This T cell receptor beta chain was sequenced for a study of blood T cell repertoires in COVID-19. For the study at large: Acute and convalescent COVID-19 specimens originated in the United States, Italy and Spain. From T cells, B-cell-depleted T cells, or PBMCs came the material, which was cDNA or gDNA.

In germline, CDR1 is LNHDA, CDR2 SQIVND (reference sequence). This CDR3 has 12 amino acids. V gave up 7 bases and J gave up 6 bases, with 7 bases separating them. Per the study methods: Cell counts per sample came from amplifying reference gene primers. Some clones are missing from TCRdb's copy, which holds only in-frame ones; the method was immunoSEQ multiplex PCR. That table is the source of V, J and clone size, and D and trimming were worked out from the DNA. The sample has almost 80,000 clones, about 93% seen once. The chain recombines TRBV19 with TRBJ1-6; D not certain. The TCR comes from a woman of 80 years or more with acute or convalescent COVID-19. What was sequenced was peripheral blood. CDR3 DNA sequence: TGTGCCAGTAAACAGCTTAATTCACCCCTCCACTTT. It translates to CASKQLNSPLHF.